The sequence of this T cell receptor beta chain was determined in a study of T cell repertoires in cytomegalovirus infection. The wider study: Recently identified HLA-C-restricted and well-studied HLA-B-restricted CMV epitopes were used. CMV infection plus the matching HLA type was flagged by public TCR beta signatures. Study results and caveats: There were carriers of CMV plus the relevant HLA, and cumulative public TCR beta family frequency identified them. Clonotypes of TCR beta that were HLA-C-restricted and CMV-specific dominated the ex vivo response.

Via MiXCR, TCRdb re-called the reads, giving one row per CDR3 protein. The sample has around 570,000 distinct CDR3 sequences, roughly 42% seen once; the top ten hold around 48%. Notes on this clonotype: Its matching antigen is unknown.

The sequencing here drew on cultured PBMCs, taken from culture after CMV antigen stimulation. The sequence derives from a human donor in good health (CMV status not recorded). Some clones in this sample may be carry-over from other donors' samples.

The CDR3 DNA reads as TGTGCCAGCAGTTTCTCAACGGGACAGTCCGAGGGCGGGGAGCTGTTTTTT. Its protein is CASSFSTGQSEGGELFF. The V gene is TRBV6-6, the J gene TRBJ2-2, with 7 bases fitting TRBD1. V lost 4 bases, J lost 7 bases, and 15 bases stayed unmatched. Germline lookup yields CDR1 MNHNY and CDR2 SVGAGI (reference sequence). The CDR3 is made up of 17 amino acids.